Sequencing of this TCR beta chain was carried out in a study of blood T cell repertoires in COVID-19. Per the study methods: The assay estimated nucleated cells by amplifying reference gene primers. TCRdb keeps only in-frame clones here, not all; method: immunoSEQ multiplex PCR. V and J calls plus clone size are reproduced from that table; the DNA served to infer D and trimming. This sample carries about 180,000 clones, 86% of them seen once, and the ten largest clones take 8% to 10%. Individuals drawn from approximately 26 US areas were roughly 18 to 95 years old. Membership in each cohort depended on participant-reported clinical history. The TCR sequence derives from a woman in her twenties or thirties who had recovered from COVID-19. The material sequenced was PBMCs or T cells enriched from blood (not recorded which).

DNA for the CDR3: TGTGCCAGCAGTTTACGGGGGGGGACAGCTTTAACTAATGAAAAACTGTTTTTT. It is translated as CASSLRGGTALTNEKLFF. V is TRBV27 and J is TRBJ1-4; the match to TRBD1 covers 7 bases. Trimming cost V 2 bases and J 1 base; bases outside gene matches: 10. The germline gives CDR1 MNHEY, CDR2 SMNVEV (reference sequence). The CDR3 contains 18 residues.